Included here is one T cell receptor (beta chain) sequence, with context. Clinical histories supplied by participants themselves formed the basis of cohort assignment. These data belong to a study of blood T cell repertoires in COVID-19. Study-wide context: Samples of COVID-19 (acute and convalescent) were obtained from the United States, Italy and Spain. PBMCs, B-cell-depleted T cells, or T cells provided the cDNA or gDNA that made up the material.

As handled by the study authors: Researchers report that nucleated cell counts were estimated from reference gene primer amplification. Using immunoSEQ multiplex PCR, the repertoire was profiled, and TCRdb retains in-frame clones only, with some absent. The D gene and trimming were derived from the DNA, and the V and J assignments and clone size from that table. The data contain over 200,000 clones, roughly nine tenths of them singletons. The CDR3 spans 13 residues. CDR1 SGHRS and CDR2 YFSETQ come from the germline V gene. With 0 bases removed from V and 10 bases from J, the gap between germline ends came to 10 bases.

The rearrangement uses TRBV5-1 and TRBJ1-4; no clear D. This sequence was found in a woman in her forties or fifties in a cohort exposed to, infected with or recovered from COVID-19 (not recorded which). Sequencing was done on a sample of PBMCs or T cells enriched from blood (not recorded which). The CDR3 DNA sequence: TGCGCCAGCAGCTTGGAGTTTAGCGGAAAACTGTTTTTT. This translates into CASSLEFSGKLFF.